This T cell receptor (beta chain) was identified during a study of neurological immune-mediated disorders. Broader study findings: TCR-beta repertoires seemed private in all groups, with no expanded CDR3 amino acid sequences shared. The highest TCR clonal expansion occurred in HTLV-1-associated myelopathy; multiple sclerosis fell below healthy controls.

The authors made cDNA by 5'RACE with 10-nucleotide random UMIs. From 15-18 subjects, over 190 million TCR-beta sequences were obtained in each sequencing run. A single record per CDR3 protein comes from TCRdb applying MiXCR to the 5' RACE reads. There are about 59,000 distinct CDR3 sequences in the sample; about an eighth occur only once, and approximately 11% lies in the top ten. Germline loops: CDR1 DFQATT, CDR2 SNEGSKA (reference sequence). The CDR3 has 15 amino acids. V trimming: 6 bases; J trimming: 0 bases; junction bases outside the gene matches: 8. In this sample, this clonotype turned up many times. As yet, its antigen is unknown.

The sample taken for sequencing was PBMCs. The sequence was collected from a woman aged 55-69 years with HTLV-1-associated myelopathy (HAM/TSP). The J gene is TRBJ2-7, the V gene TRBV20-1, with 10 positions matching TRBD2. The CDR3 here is CSAQREREGSYEQYF. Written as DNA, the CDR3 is TGCAGTGCACAGAGAGAGCGGGAGGGCTCCTACGAGCAGTACTTC.